Here is one T cell receptor beta chain with its context. This clonotype was recorded at least ten times. It has no known antigen specificity. Base-call qualities are not available, and no considerably larger clone is one nucleotide away. The entry originates in a study of CD8 T cells in ankylosing spondylitis (dated by TCRdb to 2016 to 2017). About the study as a whole: The study set out to find disease-linked TCR variants by profiling T cell receptor beta repertoires in ankylosing spondylitis patients and healthy donors. In total, the full study cohort was made up of roughly 100 healthy donors and 25 to 30 ankylosing spondylitis patients. Peripheral blood was sampled, and synovial fluid was additionally collected from ankylosing spondylitis patients. The study at large found these results: The disease-linked clones were reported as significantly enriched in matched synovial fluid samples from ankylosing spondylitis patients. Some of the motif variants had been reported before in the synovial fluid and blood of reactive arthritis patients, a finding that suggests common disease-initiation mechanisms. Blood from ankylosing spondylitis patients appeared to be characterized by a TCR beta motif made up of under ten highly homologous amino acid variants. In peripheral blood, the disease-linked clones were found at relatively low frequencies and had a CD8+ phenotype.

Data came from an Illumina HiSeq 2500. TCR beta libraries were prepared by quantitative 5'-RACE with molecular barcodes. Concerning the study's data processing: A new computational method based on a probabilistic model of VDJ rearrangement was used to identify disease-linked TCR variants. TCRdb passed the public sequencing reads through fastp at Q25 and MiXCR, retaining productive beta sequences. Each record represents a unique CDR3 protein, reported with the most common genes and DNA among its rows. These V and J calls originate from TCRdb's pipeline instead of the authors' own analysis. The sample includes under 400,000 distinct CDR3 sequences, with around 10% observed a single time. Roughly 9% of the sample comes from the top ten. Between the V and J ends, shortened by 5 bases and 6 bases respectively, the junction contains 14 bases. The CDR3 spans 14 residues, from the cysteine through the phenylalanine. Only CDR3 DNA remains: 42 bases, in frame from the first base.

The chain links TRBV12-3 or TRBV12-4 with TRBJ2-1; matching of 5 bases hints at TRBD2 as the D gene. Material for sequencing was blood, either unsorted or a sorted T cell fraction (not recorded which). The receptor was derived from a female donor with ankylosing spondylitis or in good health (not recorded which). The nucleotides are TGTGCCAGCAGTACCCAGGACTGGGGCAATGAGCAGTTCTTC. Protein translation: CASSTQDWGNEQFF.